The clone carrying this T cell receptor beta chain showed up just a few times. Its cognate antigen is unknown. Clones were read by immunoSEQ multiplex PCR, and TCRdb kept only the in-frame ones, dropping some. The sample lists about 36,000 clones; around three quarters were seen once. This specimen belongs to a study of OX40 agonist ivuxolimab in advanced cancers. Study-wide context: Every 2 weeks, patients got intravenous ivuxolimab at one of six dose levels (0.01-10 mg/kg). Those enrolled were approximately 87% male, with a mean age of approximately 60 years and ages from about 20 to 85.

This CDR3 contains 15 residues. Germline assignment: CDR1 MGHDK and CDR2 SYGVNS. V was shortened by 3 bases and J by 9 bases, with 15 bases between the two germline ends. Findings and limits, study-wide: People who partly responded at 0.1-3.0 mg/kg had some of the least clonal expansion seen. In the 0.1 to 3.0 mg/kg range, CD4+ and CD8+ blood T cells had expanded clonally by week 6.

The sample was CD4+ or CD8+ T cells sorted from blood, taken in a trial of the OX40 agonist ivuxolimab. The gene calls are TRBV25-1 and TRBJ1-6; D is perhaps TRBD1 (6 bases). This clonotype was obtained from an adult with an advanced solid tumor such as melanoma, head and neck, liver or kidney cancer. In DNA form, the CDR3 reads TGTGCCAGCAGTGAGCAAACAGGGTTGGTTTCACCCCTCCACTTT. Amino acids: CASSEQTGLVSPLHF.